These 15 T cell receptor beta chains came from one sample sequenced in a study of blood T cells in healthy people across ages. Together with a sample-barcoded 5' primer, a J-beta primer mix was included in a second PCR lasting roughly 6 to 12 cycles. TCRdb re-analysed the 5' RACE reads in MiXCR, keeping a single row per CDR3 protein. Of over 1,300,000 distinct CDR3 sequences listed, approximately 59% are singletons. Sequencing used blood. The receptors derive from a young man in good health.

CDR3 nucleotides: TGTGCCAGCAGCTTAGATAGTTATTCGGGGGGAGAGACCCAGTACTTC. It encodes CASSLDSYSGGETQYF. V and J are TRBV7-2 and TRBJ2-5; 7 bases are shared with TRBD2. Germline loops: CDR1 SGHTA, CDR2 FQGNSA. The CDR3 runs to 16 residues. V gave up 1 base and J gave up 4 bases; unmatched junction bases: 9.

This rearrangement joins TRBV7-9 to TRBJ1-2; TRBD1 might be the D (5 bases). The ends were cut back, 5 bases at V and 8 bases at J, with 15 bases in the middle. The CDR3 loop spans 13 amino acids. Germline V CDR1 and CDR2: SEHNR, FQNEAQ (reference sequence). In DNA form, the CDR3 reads TGTGCCAGCAGCCAGACTAGAGGGGACGGCTACACCTTC. This translates into CASSQTRGDGYTF.

CDR3 DNA: TGTGCCAGCAGTTCCAGGGGTTGGCAAGCCTACGAGCAGTACTTC. Amino acids: CASSSRGWQAYEQYF. V gene TRBV28 combines with J gene TRBJ2-7, with D possibly matching TRBD1 (6 bases). The CDR3 spans 15 residues. CDR1 and CDR2 from the germline V gene are MDHEN and SYDVKM. V was clipped by 4 bases and J by 2 bases, with 15 bases between them.

The chain couples TRBV4-3 to TRBJ2-1; 10 nucleotides match TRBD2. The V segment lost 0 bases and the J segment 13 bases; nucleotides outside the gene matches: 6. The CDR3 is 14 amino acids. Germline-derived CDR1 and CDR2 are LGHNA and YSLEER. This CDR3 reads CASSQDRSGGAQFF. CDR3 bases: TGCGCCAGCAGCCAAGATCGGAGCGGGGGGGCCCAGTTCTTC.

In its sample, this clonotype was seen a few times. The chain has TRBV12-3 or TRBV12-4 and TRBJ2-7; D possibly matches TRBD1 or TRBD2 (5 bases each). Trimming removed 8 bases at V and 2 bases at J, with 10 bases between. CDR3 length: 12 amino acids. Here the CDR3 DNA reads TGTGCCAGCGTAGGGGAGACCTACGAGCAGTACTTC. It is translated as CASVGETYEQYF.

The rearrangement uses TRBV29-1 and TRBJ2-5; 9 nucleotides align to TRBD2. The ends lost 3 bases at V and 4 bases at J; junction bases unmatched: 9. The CDR3 loop spans 15 amino acids. Germline CDR1 reads SQVTM; CDR2 reads ANQGSEA. CDR3 nucleotide sequence: TGCAGCGTTGACACAAGCGGGAGGTCTGGAGAGACCCAGTACTTC. Amino acids: CSVDTSGRSGETQYF.

Many counts were recorded for this clonotype. This chain uses TRBV28 with TRBJ2-1; 8 positions match TRBD2. Germline CDR1 reads MDHEN; CDR2 reads SYDVKM. This CDR3 is built from 17 residues. Trimming cost V 5 bases and J 0 bases; bases outside gene matches: 9. The CDR3 region is CASSSGGLLRSYNEQFF. Written as DNA, the CDR3 is TGTGCCAGCAGTAGCGGGGGACTCCTCCGCTCCTACAATGAGCAGTTCTTC.

This clonotype turned up a few times. V usage is TRBV29-1 and J usage is TRBJ1-2; TRBD1 aligns across 10 bases. The CDR3 is made up of 13 amino acids. Trimming took 6 bases from V and 6 from J; bases not matched to a gene: 7. Germline V gene sequence: CDR1 SQVTM, CDR2 ANQGSEA. As DNA, the CDR3 is TGCAGCGTACTCGCCGGGACAGGGGATGGCTACACCTTC. It encodes CSVLAGTGDGYTF.

The J gene is TRBJ2-3, the V gene TRBV11-3, with D possibly matching TRBD2 (6 bases). The V gene's germline CDR1 is SGHNT and CDR2 YENEEA. The CDR3 consists of 14 residues. The ends were cut back, 1 base at V and 6 bases at J, with 11 bases in the middle. CDR3 loop: CASSLGLDIDTQYF. In DNA, the CDR3 is TGTGCCAGCAGCTTAGGACTAGACATTGATACGCAGTATTTT.

This rearrangement joins TRBV7-2 to TRBJ2-4; D is tentatively TRBD1 or TRBD2 (6 bases each). The CDR3 runs 15 residues. Germline CDR1 SGHTA, CDR2 FQGNSA. V was clipped by 0 bases and J by 15 bases, with 21 bases between them. For the CDR3, the DNA is TGTGCCAGCAGCTTAGCCGGCAGGGGAGGAGCGGTCTGGTACTTC. This codes for CASSLAGRGGAVWYF.

The chain links TRBV4-2 to TRBJ2-1, with a weak D call TRBD1 (5 bases). The CDR3 is made up of 15 amino acids. Germline CDR1 and CDR2: LGHNA and YNFKEQ. Trimming removed 1 base at V and 6 bases at J, with 13 bases between. DNA of the CDR3: TGTGCCAGCAGCCAAGGCCGACAGAGGCCCAATGAGCAGTTCTTC. Translation gives CASSQGRQRPNEQFF.

This chain connects TRBV11-2 to TRBJ2-4; D is possibly TRBD2 (6 bases). The CDR3 extends over 14 amino acids. The germline gives CDR1 SGHAT, CDR2 FQNNGV. Trimming left V 5 bases short and J 13 bases short, with 21 bases between. The CDR3: CASSLREFPREQYF. The DNA for the CDR3 is TGTGCCAGCAGCCTCAGGGAGTTTCCTCGGGAGCAGTACTTC.

The V and J genes are TRBV4-1 and TRBJ2-1; D might be TRBD2 (6 bases). TRBJ2-7 matches the DNA end more closely, so the J call is doubtful. The CDR3 length is 13 residues. Germline V lookup: CDR1 MGHRA, CDR2 YSYEKL. The CDR3 coding sequence is TGCGCCAGCAGCCAAATCCAGGGAGGCGAGCAGTACTTC. This translates into CASSQIQGGEQYF.

This clonotype was seen only a few times. The chain is built from TRBV4-1 and TRBJ2-7; D not certain. Trimming pared 4 bases from V and 2 bases from J, leaving 9 bases between. The CDR3 is made up of 13 amino acids. CDR1 is MGHRA and CDR2 is YSYEKL in the germline V gene. CDR3 nucleotides: TGCGCCAGCAGCCCTGGGTTCCCCTACGAGCAGTACTTC. It codes for CASSPGFPYEQYF.

Of note for this clonotype: Its ends do not fully match the called genes, so a read error is possible. The chain has TRBV20-1 and TRBJ2-3, with D perhaps TRBD1 (5 bases). Germline V gives CDR1 DFQATT, CDR2 SNEGSKA (reference sequence). The CDR3 totals 14 residues. CDR3 DNA sequence: TGCAGTGCCAGAGAGGAAGGGGGCACAGATACGCAGTATTTT. This sequence encodes CSAREEGGTDTQYF.